This T cell receptor beta chain was found in a study of Graves' ophthalmopathy and Graves' hyperthyroidism. TCR beta CDR3 regions were amplified from RNA transcripts. HTBI primers were used in a first-round RT-PCR, which preceded a second-round multiplex PCR. TCRdb analysed the multiplex PCR reads with MiXCR anew, one entry per CDR3 protein. The repertoire holds 660,000 or so distinct CDR3 sequences, approximately 39% seen once, with more than 2.5% in the top ten. This clonotype occurred a few times. Uncontrolled infections, other autoimmune diseases, pregnancy or lactation barred patients from enrollment. Germline CDR1 SEHNR, CDR2 FQNEAQ (reference sequence). J lost 1 base, V lost 5 bases, and 6 bases had no gene match. This CDR3 region has 15 residues.

This TCR came from an adult man with Graves' ophthalmopathy. Sequenced sample: peripheral blood. The chain carries TRBV7-9 and TRBJ2-3, with 7 bases fitting TRBD2. This chain's CDR3 is CASSALGGGTDTQYF. The CDR3 DNA follows: TGTGCCAGCAGCGCGCTGGGAGGGGGCACAGATACGCAGTATTTT.